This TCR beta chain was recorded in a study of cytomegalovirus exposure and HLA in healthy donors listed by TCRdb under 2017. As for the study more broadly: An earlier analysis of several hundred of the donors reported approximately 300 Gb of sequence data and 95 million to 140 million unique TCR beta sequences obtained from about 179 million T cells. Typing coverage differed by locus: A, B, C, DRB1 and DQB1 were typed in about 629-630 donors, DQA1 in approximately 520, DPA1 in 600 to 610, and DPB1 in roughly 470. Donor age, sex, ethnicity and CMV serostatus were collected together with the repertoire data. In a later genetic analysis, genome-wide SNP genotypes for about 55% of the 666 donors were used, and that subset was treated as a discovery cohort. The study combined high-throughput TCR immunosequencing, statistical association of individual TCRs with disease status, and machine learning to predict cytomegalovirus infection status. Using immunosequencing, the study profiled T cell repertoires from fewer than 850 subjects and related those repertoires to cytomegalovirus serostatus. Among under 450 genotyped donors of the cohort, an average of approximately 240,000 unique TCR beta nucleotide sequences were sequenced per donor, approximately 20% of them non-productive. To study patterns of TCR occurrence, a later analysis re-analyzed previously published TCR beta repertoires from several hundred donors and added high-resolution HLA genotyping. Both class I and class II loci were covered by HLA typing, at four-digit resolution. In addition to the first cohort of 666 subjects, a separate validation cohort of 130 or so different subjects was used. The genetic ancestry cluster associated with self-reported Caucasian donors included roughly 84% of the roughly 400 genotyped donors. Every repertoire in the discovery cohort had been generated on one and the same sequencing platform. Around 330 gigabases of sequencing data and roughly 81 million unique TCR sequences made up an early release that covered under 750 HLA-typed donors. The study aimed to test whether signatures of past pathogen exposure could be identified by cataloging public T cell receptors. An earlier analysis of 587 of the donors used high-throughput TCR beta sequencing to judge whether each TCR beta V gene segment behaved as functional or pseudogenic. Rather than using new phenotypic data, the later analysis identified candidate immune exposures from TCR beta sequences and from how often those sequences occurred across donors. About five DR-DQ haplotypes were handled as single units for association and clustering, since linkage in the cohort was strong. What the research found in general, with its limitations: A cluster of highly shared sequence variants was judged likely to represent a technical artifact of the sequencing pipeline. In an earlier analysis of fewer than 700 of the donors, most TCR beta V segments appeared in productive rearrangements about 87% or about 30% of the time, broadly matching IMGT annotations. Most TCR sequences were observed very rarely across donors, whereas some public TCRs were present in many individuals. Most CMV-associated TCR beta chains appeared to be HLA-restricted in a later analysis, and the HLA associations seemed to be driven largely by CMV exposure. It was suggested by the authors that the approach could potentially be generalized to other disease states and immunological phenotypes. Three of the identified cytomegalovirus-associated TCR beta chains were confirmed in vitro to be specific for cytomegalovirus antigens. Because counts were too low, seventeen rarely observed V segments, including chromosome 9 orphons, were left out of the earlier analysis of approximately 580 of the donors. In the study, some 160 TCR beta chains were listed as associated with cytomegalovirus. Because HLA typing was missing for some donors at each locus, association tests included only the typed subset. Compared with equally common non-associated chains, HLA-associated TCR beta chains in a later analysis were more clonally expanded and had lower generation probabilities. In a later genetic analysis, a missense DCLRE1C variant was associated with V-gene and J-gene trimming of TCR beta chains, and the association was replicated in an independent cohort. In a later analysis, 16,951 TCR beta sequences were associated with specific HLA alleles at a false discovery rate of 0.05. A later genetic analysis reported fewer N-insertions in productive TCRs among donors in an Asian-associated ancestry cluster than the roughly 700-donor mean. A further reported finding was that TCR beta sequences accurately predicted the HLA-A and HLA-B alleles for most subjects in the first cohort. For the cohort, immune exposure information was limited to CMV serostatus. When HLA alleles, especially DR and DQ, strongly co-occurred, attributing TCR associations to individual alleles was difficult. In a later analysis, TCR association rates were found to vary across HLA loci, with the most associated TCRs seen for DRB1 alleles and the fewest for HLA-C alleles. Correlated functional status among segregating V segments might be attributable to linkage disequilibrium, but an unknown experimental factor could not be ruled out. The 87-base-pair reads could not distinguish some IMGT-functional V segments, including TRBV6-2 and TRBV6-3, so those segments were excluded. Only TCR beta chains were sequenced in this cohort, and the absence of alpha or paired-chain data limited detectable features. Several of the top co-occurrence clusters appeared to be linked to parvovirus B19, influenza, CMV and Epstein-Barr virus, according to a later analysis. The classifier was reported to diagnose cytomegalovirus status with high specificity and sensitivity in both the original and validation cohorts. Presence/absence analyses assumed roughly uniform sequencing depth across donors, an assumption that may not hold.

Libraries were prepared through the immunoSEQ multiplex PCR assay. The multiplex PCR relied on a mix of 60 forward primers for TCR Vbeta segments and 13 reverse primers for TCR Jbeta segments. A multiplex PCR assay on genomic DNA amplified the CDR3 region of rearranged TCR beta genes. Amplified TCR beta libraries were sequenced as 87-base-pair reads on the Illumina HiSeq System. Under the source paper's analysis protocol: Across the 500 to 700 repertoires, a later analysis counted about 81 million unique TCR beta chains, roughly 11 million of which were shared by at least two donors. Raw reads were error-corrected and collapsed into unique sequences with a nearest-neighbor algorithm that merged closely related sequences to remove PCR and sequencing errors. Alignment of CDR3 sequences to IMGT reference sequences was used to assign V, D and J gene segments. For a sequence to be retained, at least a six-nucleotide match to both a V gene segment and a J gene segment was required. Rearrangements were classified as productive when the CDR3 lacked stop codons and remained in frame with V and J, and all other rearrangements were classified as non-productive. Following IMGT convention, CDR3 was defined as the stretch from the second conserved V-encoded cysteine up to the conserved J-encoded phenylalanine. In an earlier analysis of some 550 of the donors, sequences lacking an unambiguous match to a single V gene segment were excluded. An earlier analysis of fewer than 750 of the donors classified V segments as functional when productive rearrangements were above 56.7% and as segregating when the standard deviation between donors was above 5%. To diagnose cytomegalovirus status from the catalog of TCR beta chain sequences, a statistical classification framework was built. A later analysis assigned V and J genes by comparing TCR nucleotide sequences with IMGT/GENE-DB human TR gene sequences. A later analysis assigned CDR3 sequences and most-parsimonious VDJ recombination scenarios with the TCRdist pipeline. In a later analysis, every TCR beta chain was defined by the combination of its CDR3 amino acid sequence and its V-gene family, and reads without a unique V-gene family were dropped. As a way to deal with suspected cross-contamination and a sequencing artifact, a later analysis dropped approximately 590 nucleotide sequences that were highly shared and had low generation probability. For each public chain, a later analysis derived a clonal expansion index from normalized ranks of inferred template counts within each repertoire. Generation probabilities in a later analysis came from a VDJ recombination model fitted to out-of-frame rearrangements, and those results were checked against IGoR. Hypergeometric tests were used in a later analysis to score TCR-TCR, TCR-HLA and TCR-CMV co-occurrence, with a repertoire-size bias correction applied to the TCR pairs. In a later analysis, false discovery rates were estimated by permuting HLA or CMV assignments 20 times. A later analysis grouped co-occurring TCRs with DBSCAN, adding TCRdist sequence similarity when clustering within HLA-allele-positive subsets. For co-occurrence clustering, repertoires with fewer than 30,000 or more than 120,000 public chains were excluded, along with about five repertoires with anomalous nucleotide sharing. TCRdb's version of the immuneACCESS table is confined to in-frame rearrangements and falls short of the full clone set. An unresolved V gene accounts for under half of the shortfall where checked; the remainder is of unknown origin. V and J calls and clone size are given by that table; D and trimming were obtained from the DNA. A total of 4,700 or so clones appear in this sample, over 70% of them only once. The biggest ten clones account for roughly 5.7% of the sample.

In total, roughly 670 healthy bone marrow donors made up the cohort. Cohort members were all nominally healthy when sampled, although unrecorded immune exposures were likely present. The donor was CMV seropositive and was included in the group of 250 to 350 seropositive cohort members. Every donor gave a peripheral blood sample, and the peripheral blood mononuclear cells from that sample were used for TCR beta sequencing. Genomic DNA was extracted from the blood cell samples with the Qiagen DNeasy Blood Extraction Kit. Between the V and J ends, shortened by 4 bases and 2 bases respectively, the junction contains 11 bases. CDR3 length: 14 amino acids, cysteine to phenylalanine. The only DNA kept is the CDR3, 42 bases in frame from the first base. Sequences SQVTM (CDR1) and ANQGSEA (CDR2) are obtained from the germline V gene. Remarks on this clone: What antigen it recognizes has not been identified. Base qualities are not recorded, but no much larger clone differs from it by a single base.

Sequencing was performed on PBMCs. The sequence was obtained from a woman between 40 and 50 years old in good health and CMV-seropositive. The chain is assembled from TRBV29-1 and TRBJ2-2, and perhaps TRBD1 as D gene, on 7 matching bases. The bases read TGCAGCGTTGTGCGGGACAGCAACACCGGGGAGCTGTTTTTT. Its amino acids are CSVVRDSNTGELFF.